The T cell receptor (beta chain) described here comes from a study of lymphopenia after photon versus proton radiotherapy (dated by TCRdb to between 2017 and 2020). Looking at the study overall: In patients with gastrointestinal tumors who developed high-grade lymphopenia, the study compared the immunological effects of photon radiation therapy with those of proton radiation therapy. The cohort comprised 15 to 20 patients with gastrointestinal tumors who received either photon or proton therapy and then developed lymphopenia. The study aimed to characterize how the two radiation modalities differ in their impact on the immune system.

Library preparation employed the immunoSEQ multiplex PCR assay. T cell repertoires were profiled by deep sequencing of rearranged TCR beta loci, alongside multiparametric flow cytometry. TCRdb retrieved this table from immuneACCESS and kept in-frame rearrangements only. Not all clones are present; in checked studies, unresolved V genes account for under half, and no reason is known for the remainder. Counted in this sample were fewer than 70,000 clones; approximately 87% of them appeared once. The ten largest account for approximately 11% of the sample. What the research found in general, with its limitations: The survival association was assessed only in patients who died, and better survival with proton therapy was presented by the authors as a possibility rather than a demonstrated result. Proton-treated patients stayed relatively stable during treatment, while photon-treated patients lost naive T cells and TCR diversity and gained effector/memory populations. Across the cohort, a larger post-nadir drop in TCR diversity was inversely correlated with overall survival time among patients who died. Once the lymphocyte count had reached its nadir, the repertoires of photon-treated patients showed oligoclonal expansion, particularly of CD8+ Temra cells, and this expansion drove the decline in diversity.

Trimming takes 8 bases off V and 6 bases off J; junction bases not matched to a gene: 12. Including cysteine and phenylalanine, the CDR3 has 15 amino acids. The CDR3 DNA has 45 bases and is translated from base 1. Taken from the germline V gene, the CDR1 and CDR2 loops are MNHEY and SVGAGI. Comment on this clone: Its antigen is still unknown. No base-level quality is on record; no much larger clone is a single base apart.

The sample was peripheral blood, taken from a patient treated with proton-based radiotherapy. This receptor was identified in an elderly man with esophageal cancer. The chain is assembled from TRBV6-5 and TRBJ2-3, and 9 bases in between align with TRBD2. For the CDR3, the sequence is CASGLAGTLRDTQYF. The DNA sequence is TGTGCCAGCGGGCTAGCGGGAACCCTCCGGGATACGCAGTATTTT.